This T cell receptor (beta chain) emerged from a study of shared clonotypes between healthy human individuals. The table came from immunoSEQ multiplex PCR; TCRdb's copy has only in-frame clones and leaves some out. The repertoire includes some 2,000,000 clones, 85% to 95% of them detected once, and 0.13% sits in the top ten. The CDR3 length is 12 residues. CDR1 is GTSNPN, CDR2 SVGIG, per germline (reference sequence). V was pared by 1 base and J by 2 bases, with 5 bases between. The chain uses TRBV30 and TRBJ2-5; D is unclear. Source material: naive CD4+ T cells sorted from blood. Indicated subset: CD45RA+ positively selected. The origin of this receptor is a man aged 18 to 30 in good health. The CDR3 nucleotides are TGTGCCTGGAGTGACGTGCAAGAGACCCAGTACTTC. It yields the protein CAWSDVQETQYF.